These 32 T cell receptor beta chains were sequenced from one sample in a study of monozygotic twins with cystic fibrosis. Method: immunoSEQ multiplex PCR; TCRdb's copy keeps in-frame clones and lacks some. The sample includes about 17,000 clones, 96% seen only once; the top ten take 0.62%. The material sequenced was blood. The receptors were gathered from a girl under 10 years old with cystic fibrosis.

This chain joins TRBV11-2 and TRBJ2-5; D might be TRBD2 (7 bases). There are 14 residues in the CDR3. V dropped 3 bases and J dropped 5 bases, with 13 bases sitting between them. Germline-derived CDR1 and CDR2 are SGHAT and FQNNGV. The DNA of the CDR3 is TGTGCCAGCAGCTTCGCGGGGGCGGCGGAGACCCAGTACTTC. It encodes CASSFAGAAETQYF. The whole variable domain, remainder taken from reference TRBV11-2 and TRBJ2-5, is EAGVAQSPRYKIIEKRQSVAFWCNPISGHATLYWYQQILGQGPKLLIQFQNNGVVDDSQLPKDRFSAERLKGVDSTLKIQPAKLEDSAVYLCASSFAGAAETQYFGPGTRLLVL.

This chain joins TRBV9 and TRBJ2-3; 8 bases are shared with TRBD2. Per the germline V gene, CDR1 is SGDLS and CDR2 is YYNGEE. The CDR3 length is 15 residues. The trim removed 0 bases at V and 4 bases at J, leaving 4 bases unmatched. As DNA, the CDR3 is TGTGCCAGCAGCGTAGAAGCGGGGGACGCAGATACGCAGTATTTT. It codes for CASSVEAGDADTQYF.

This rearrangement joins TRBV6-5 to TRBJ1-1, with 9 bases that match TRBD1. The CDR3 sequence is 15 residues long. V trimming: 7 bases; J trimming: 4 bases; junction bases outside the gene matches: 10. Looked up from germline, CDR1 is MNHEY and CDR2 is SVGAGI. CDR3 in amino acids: CASNDWMTGGTEAFF. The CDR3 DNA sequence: TGTGCCAGCAACGACTGGATGACAGGGGGCACTGAAGCTTTCTTT.

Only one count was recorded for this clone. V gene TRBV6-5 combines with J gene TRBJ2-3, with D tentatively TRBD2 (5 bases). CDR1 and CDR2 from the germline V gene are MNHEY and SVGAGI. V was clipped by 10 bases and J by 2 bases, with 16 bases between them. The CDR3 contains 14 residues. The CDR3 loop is CATNRGPHTDTQYF. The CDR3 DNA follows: TGTGCCACCAACCGGGGTCCCCACACAGATACGCAGTATTTT.

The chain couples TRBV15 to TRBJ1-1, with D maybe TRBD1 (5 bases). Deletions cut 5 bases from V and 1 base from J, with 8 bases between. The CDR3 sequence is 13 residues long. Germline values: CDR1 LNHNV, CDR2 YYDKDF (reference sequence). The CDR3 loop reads CATSGQRNTEAFF. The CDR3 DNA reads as TGTGCCACCAGCGGACAAAGGAACACTGAAGCTTTCTTT.

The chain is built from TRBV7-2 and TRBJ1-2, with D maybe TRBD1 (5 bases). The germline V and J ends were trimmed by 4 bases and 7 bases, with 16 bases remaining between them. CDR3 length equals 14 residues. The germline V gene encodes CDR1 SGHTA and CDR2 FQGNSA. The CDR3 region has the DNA TGTGCCAGCAGCTGGAAGCAGGGTCCCCTTGGCTACACCTTC. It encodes CASSWKQGPLGYTF.

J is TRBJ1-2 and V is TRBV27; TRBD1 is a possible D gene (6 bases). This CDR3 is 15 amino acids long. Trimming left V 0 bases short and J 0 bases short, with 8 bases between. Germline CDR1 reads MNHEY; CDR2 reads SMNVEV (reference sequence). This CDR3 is CASSLSPGANYGYTF. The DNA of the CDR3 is TGTGCCAGCAGTTTATCTCCAGGGGCTAACTATGGCTACACCTTC.

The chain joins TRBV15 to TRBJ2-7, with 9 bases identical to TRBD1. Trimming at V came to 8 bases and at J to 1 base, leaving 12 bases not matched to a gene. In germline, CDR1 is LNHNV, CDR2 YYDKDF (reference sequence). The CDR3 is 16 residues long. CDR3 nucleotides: TGTGCCACCTCGGGGACAGGGTCCGTTAGTTCCTACGAGCAGTACTTC. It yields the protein CATSGTGSVSSYEQYF.

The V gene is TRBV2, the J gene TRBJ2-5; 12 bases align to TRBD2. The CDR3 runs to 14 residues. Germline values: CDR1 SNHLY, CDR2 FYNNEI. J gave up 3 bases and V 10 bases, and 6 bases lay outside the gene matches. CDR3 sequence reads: CATATSGGKETQYF. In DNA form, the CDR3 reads TGTGCCACCGCGACTAGCGGGGGCAAAGAGACCCAGTACTTC.

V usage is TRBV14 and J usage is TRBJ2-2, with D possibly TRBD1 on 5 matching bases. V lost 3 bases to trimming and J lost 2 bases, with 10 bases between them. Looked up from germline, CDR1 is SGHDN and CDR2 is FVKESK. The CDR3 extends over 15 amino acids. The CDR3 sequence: CASSHLQGNTGELFF. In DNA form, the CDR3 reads TGTGCCAGCAGCCATCTCCAGGGAAACACCGGGGAGCTGTTTTTT. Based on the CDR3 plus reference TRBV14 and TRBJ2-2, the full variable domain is EAGVTQFPSHSVIEKGQTVTLRCDPISGHDNLYWYRRVMGKEIKFLLHFVKESKQDESGMPNNRFLAERTGGTYSTLKVQPAELEDSGVYFCASSHLQGNTGELFFGEGSRLTVL.

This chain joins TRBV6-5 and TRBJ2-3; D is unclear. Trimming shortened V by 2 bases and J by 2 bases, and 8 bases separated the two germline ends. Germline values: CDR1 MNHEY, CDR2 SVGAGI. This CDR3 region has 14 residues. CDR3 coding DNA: TGTGCCAGCAGTTACACGGGCAACACAGATACGCAGTATTTT. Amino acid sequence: CASSYTGNTDTQYF.

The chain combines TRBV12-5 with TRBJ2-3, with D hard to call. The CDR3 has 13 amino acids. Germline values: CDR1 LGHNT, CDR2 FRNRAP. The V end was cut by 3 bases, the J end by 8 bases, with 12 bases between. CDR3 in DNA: TGTGCTAGTGGTTTCGCTCTGTTAGGTACGCAGTATTTT. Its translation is CASGFALLGTQYF.

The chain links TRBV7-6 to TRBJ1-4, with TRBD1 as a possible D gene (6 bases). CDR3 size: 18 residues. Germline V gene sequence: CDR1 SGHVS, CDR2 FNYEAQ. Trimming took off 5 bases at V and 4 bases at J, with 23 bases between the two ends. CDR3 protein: CASSGGGGNVEGNEKLFF. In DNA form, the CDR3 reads TGTGCCAGCAGCGGTGGGGGGGGCAACGTAGAGGGTAATGAAAAACTGTTTTTT.

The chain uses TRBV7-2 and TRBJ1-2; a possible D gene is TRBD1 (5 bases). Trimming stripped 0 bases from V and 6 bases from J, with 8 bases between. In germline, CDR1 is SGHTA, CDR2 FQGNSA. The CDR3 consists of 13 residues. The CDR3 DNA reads TGTGCCAGCAGCTTAGCGCTGGGGGATGGCTACACCTTC. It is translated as CASSLALGDGYTF.

The CDR3 loop reads CASSGTASTDTQYF. CDR3 nucleotide sequence: TGTGCCAGCAGTGGGACGGCTAGCACAGATACGCAGTATTTT. The chain couples TRBV2 to TRBJ2-3; D unresolved. The CDR3 loop spans 14 amino acids. Trimming took off 4 bases at V and 0 bases at J, with 8 bases between the two ends. Germline V gives CDR1 SNHLY, CDR2 FYNNEI.

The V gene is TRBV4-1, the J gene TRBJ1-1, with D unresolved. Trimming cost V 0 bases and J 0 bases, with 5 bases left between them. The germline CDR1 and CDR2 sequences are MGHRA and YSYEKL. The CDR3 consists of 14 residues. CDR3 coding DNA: TGCGCCAGCAGCCAAGAGGTAGTGAACACTGAAGCTTTCTTT. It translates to CASSQEVVNTEAFF.

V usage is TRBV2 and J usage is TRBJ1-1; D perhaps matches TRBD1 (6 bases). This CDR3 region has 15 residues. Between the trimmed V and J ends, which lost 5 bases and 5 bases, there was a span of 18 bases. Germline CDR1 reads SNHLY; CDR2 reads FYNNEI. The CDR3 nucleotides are TGTGCCAGCAGTCCCCGGCGGGGGGGCTTGACTGAAGCTTTCTTT. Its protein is CASSPRRGGLTEAFF.

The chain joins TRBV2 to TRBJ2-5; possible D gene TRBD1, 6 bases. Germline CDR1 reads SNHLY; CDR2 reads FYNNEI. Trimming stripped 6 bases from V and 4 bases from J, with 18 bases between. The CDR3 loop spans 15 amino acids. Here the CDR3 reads CASRGGWGRVETQYF. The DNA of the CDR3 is TGTGCCAGCAGGGGTGGATGGGGGCGGGTAGAGACCCAGTACTTC.

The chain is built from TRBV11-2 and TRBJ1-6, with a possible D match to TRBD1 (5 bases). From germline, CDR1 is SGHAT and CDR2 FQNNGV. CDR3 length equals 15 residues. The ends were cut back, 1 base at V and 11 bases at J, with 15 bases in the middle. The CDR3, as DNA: TGTGCCAGCAGCTTAGTCGGCAGGGCAGGGACACCCCTCCACTTT. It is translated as CASSLVGRAGTPLHF.

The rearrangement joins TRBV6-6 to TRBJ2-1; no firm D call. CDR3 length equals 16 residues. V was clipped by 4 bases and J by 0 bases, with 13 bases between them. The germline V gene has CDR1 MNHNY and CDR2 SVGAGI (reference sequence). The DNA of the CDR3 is TGTGCCAGCAGTTCTAAGGGCTCTTACTCCTACAATGAGCAGTTCTTC. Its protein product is CASSSKGSYSYNEQFF.

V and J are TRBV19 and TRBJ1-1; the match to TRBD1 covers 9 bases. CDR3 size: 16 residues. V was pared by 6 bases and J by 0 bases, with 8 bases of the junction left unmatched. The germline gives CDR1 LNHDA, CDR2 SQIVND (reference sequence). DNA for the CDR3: TGTGCCAGTAGCAAGAGGACAGGGGCTCTGAACACTGAAGCTTTCTTT. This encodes CASSKRTGALNTEAFF.

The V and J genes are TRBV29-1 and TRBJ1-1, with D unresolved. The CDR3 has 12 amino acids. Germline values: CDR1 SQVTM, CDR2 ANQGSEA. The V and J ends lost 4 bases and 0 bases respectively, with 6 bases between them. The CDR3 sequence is CSVAPMNTEAFF. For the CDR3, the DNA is TGCAGCGTTGCCCCGATGAACACTGAAGCTTTCTTT.

CDR3 sequence reads: CASSFFTNTGELFF. The DNA for the CDR3 is TGCGCCAGCAGCTTCTTTACCAACACCGGGGAGCTGTTTTTT. This sequence joins TRBV5-1 and TRBJ2-2; D call uncertain. The CDR3 length is 14 residues. In germline, CDR1 is SGHRS, CDR2 YFSETQ. Trimming shortened V by 2 bases and J by 2 bases, and 7 bases separated the two germline ends.

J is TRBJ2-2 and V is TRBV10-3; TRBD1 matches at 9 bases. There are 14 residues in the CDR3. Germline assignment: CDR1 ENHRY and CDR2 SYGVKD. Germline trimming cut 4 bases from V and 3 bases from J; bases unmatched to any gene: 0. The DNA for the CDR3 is TGTGCCATCAGTGGGGACAGGGACACCGGGGAGCTGTTTTTT. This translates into CAISGDRDTGELFF.

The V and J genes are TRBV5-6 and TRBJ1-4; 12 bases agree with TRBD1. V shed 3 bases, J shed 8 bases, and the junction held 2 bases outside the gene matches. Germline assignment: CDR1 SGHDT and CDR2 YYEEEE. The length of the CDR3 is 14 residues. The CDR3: CASSSGTGGEKLFF. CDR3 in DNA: TGTGCCAGCAGCTCCGGGACAGGGGGCGAAAAACTGTTTTTT.

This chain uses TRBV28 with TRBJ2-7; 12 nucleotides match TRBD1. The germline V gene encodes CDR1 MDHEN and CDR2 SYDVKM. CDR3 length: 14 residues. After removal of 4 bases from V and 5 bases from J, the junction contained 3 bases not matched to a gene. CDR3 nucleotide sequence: TGTGCCAGCAGTTGGGACAGGGGGCGCGACGAGCAGTACTTC. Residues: CASSWDRGRDEQYF.

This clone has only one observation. The CDR3 nucleotides are TGCGCCAGCAGCCACGTCCCGGGACAGGGGGCGGGCTATGGCTACACCTTC. It specifies CASSHVPGQGAGYGYTF. This rearrangement joins TRBV4-3 to TRBJ1-2, with 12 bases aligning to TRBD1. Germline trimming cut 3 bases from V and 4 bases from J; bases unmatched to any gene: 9. The CDR3 totals 17 residues. CDR1 is LGHNA, CDR2 YSLEER, per germline.

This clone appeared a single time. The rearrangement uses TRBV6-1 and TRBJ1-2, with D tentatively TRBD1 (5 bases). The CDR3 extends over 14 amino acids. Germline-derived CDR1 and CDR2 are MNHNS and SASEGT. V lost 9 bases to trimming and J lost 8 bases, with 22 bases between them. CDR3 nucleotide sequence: TGTGCCAGTTCTGACACCCCCCGGGGCGGAGGCTACACCTTC. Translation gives CASSDTPRGGGYTF.

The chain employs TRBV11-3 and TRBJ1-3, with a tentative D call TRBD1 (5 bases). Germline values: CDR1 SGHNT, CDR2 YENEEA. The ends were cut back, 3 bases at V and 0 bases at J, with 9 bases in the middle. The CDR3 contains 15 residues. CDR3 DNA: TGTGCCAGCAGCTTCACAGGAGTCTCTGGAAACACCATATATTTT. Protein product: CASSFTGVSGNTIYF.

The CDR3 DNA sequence: TGTGCCAGCAGCTTAGACAGATTCTGGCGGGAGCAGTACTTC. Protein: CASSLDRFWREQYF. The chain employs TRBV7-2 and TRBJ2-7, with D uncertain. Germline assignment: CDR1 SGHTA and CDR2 FQGNSA. The CDR3 has 14 residues. Trimming left V 1 base short and J 7 bases short, with 14 bases between.

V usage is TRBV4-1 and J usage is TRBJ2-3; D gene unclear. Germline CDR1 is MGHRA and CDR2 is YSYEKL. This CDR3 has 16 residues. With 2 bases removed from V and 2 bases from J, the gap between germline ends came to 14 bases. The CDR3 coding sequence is TGCGCCAGCAGCCAAATAGTTAGCCCTAACACAGATACGCAGTATTTT. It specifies CASSQIVSPNTDTQYF.

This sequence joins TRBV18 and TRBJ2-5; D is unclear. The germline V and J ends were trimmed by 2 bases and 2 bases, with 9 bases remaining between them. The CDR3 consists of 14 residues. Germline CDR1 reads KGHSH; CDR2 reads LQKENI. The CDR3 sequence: CASSPSVRQETQYF. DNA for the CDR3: TGTGCCAGCTCACCATCGGTACGGCAAGAGACCCAGTACTTC.